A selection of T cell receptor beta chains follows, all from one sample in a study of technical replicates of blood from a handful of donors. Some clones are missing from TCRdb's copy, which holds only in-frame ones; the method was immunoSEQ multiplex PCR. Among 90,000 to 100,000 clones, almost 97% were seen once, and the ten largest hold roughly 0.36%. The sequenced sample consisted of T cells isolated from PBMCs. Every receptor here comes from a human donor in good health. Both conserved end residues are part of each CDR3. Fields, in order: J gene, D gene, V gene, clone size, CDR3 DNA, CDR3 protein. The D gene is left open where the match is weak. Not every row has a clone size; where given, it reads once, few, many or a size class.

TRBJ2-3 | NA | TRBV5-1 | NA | TGCGCCAGCAGCCCGGCCCCACGAGCTAGCACAAGCACAGATACGCAGTATTTT | CASSPAPRASTSTDTQYF
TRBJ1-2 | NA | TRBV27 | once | TGTGCCAGCAGTGGGGGGGGTAACTATGGCTACACCTTC | CASSGGGNYGYTF
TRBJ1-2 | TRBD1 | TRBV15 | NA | TGTGCCACCAGCGGGCGGAGACAGGGCTGGCCTTATGGCTACACCTTC | CATSGRRQGWPYGYTF
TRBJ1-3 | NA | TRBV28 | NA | TGTGCCAGCATTACACGGCGAGGGTTCTCTGGAAACACCATATATTTT | CASITRRGFSGNTIYF
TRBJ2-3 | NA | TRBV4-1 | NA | TGCGCCAGCAGCCAGGAGCGGTTCACAGATACGCAGTATTTT | CASSQERFTDTQYF
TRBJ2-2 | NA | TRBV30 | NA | TGTGCCTGGAGTGTATCACTACAGGTTAACACCGGGGAGCTGTTTTTT | CAWSVSLQVNTGELFF
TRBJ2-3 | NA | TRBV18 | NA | TGTGCCAGCTCACCACGCGCGGAAGGCACAGATACGCAGTATTTT | CASSPRAEGTDTQYF
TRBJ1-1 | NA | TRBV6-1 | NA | TGTGCCAGCAGTGTCCTACAGGGATCGGTGAACACTGAAGCTTTCTTT | CASSVLQGSVNTEAFF
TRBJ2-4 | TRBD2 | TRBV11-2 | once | TGTGCCAGCAGCTTAGTGGAGCGGGGGCTAGCCAAAAACATTCAGTACTTC | CASSLVERGLAKNIQYF
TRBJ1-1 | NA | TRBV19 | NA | TGTGCCAGTAGTATAGGGCCACGAGGCACTGAAGCTTTCTTT | CASSIGPRGTEAFF
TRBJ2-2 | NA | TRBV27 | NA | TGTGCCAGCAGTTTCAGTACCGGGGAGCTGTTTTTT | CASSFSTGELFF
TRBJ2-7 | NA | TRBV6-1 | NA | TGTGCCAGCAGTGAAATTGGCGAGGCCTCCTACGAGCAGTACTTC | CASSEIGEASYEQYF
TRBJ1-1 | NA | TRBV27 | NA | TGTGCCAGCAGTTTAGGTTCAGGGGTTAGCGCTGAAGCTTTCTTT | CASSLGSGVSAEAFF
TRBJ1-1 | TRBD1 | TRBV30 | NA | TGTGCCTGGAGTGAACAGGGGACTGAAGCTTTCTTT | CAWSEQGTEAFF
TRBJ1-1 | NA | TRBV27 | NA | TGTGCCAGCAGTTCCCAAACAGATATGAACACTGAAGCTTTCTTT | CASSSQTDMNTEAFF
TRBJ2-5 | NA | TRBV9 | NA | TGTGCCAGCAGCGAGACTAGTCTCCAAGAGACCCAGTACTTC | CASSETSLQETQYF
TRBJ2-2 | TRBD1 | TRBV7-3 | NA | TGTGCCAGCAGCGAACAGGGGACCGGGGAGCTGTTTTTT | CASSEQGTGELFF
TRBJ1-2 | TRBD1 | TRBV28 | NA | TGTGCCAGCAGCATAGACAGGGGTATTTGGGGCTACACCTTC | CASSIDRGIWGYTF
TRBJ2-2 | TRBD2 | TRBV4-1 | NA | TGCGCCAGCAGCCAAGAGGGAAGAGGGACTAGCGGCCGCACCGGGGAGCTGTTTTTT | CASSQEGRGTSGRTGELFF
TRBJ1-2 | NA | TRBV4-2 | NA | TGTGCCAGCAGCCAAGAGGCAGGTGAACATAACTATGGCTACACCTTC | CASSQEAGEHNYGYTF
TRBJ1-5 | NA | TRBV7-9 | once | TGTGCCAGCAGCTTAGTGTACCCGGGAAATCAGCCCCAGCATTTT | CASSLVYPGNQPQHF
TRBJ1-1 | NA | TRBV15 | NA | TGTGCCACCAGCAACGGGGTTGCAGCTTTCTTT | CATSNGVAAFF
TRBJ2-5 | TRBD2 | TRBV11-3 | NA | TGTGCCAGCAGCTTAGCGGCGGGAGTAGAGACCCAGTACTTC | CASSLAAGVETQYF
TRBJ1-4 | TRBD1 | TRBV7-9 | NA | TGTGCCAGCAGCTTAGACAGGGGGCCTGAAAAACTGTTTTTT | CASSLDRGPEKLFF
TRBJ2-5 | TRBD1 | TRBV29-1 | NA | TGCAGCGTAACCGGGACAGGGGTTCCGGAGACCCAGTACTTC | CSVTGTGVPETQYF
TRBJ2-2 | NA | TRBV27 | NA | TGTGCCAGCAAGGGACTCCCACTGAGAGGGGAGCTGTTTTTT | CASKGLPLRGELFF
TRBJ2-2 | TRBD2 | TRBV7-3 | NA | TGTGCCAGCAGTTACACCGGGACTAGCGACACCGGGGAGCTGTTTTTT | CASSYTGTSDTGELFF
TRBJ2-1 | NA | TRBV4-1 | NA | TGCGCCAGCAGCCAAGCTCAGTCCCATGAGCAGTTCTTC | CASSQAQSHEQFF
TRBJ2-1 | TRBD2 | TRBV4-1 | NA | TGCGCCAGCAGCCAACAGGCCGGGACTAGGGGTGGTGAGCAGTTCTTC | CASSQQAGTRGGEQFF
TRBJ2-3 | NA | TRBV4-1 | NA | TGCGCCAGCAGCCGAACAGACGTAGGTCCAGATACGCAGTATTTT | CASSRTDVGPDTQYF
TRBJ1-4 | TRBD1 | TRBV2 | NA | TGTGCCAGCACAAGGGGGCAGGGTGGAAAACTGTTTTTT | CASTRGQGGKLFF
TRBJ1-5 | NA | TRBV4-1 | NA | TGCGCCAGCAGCCAAGAGGGGGGTGGAAGCAATCAGCCCCAGCATTTT | CASSQEGGGSNQPQHF
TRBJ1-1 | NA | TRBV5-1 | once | TGCGCCAGCAGCCACAAACAGGGTATGAACACTGAAGCTTTCTTT | CASSHKQGMNTEAFF
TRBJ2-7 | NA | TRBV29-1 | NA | TGCAGCGTTTACGGGGGAACTACCTACGAGCAGTACTTC | CSVYGGTTYEQYF
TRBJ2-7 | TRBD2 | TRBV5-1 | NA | TGCGCCAGCAGCCCGACTAGCGGTTCCTACGAGCAGTACTTC | CASSPTSGSYEQYF
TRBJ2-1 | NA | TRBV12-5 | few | TGTGCTAGTGAGGGGGAGATGGGAAATGAGCAGTTCTTC | CASEGEMGNEQFF
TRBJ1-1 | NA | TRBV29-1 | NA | TGCAGCGTTGAAGGGGGCGAGAACACTGAAGCTTTCTTT | CSVEGGENTEAFF
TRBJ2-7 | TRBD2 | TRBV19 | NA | TGTGCCAGTAGTAAGGGACTAGCGGGGGGCCCCCTCTCCGACGAGCAGTACTTC | CASSKGLAGGPLSDEQYF
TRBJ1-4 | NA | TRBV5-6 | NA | TGTGCCAGCAGCTTGGCCAGGTCCACCTATGAAAAACTGTTTTTT | CASSLARSTYEKLFF